These 18 T cell receptor beta chains were all obtained from the same sample, sequenced in a study of cytomegalovirus exposure and HLA in healthy donors. A multiplex PCR was run with 60 Vbeta primers and 13 Jbeta primers. Repertoires were generated with immunoSEQ multiplex PCR, while TCRdb's copy carries only in-frame clones and drops some. In all, the sample yields some 150,000 clones. The source material was PBMCs. These TCRs come from a woman under 30 in good health and CMV-seronegative.

The chain uses TRBV27 and TRBJ2-1; maybe TRBD2 (5 bases). Trimming cost V 5 bases and J 12 bases, with 20 bases left between them. This CDR3 has 14 residues. Germline CDR1 and CDR2: MNHEY and SMNVEV (reference sequence). CDR3 amino acids: CASSPQDWAFGQFF. The DNA of the CDR3 is TGTGCCAGCAGTCCCCAGGACTGGGCTTTTGGGCAGTTCTTC.

The rearrangement uses TRBV5-1 and TRBJ2-7; D unclear. Trimming left V 0 bases short and J 5 bases short, with 6 bases between. The CDR3 loop spans 12 amino acids. Germline assignment: CDR1 SGHRS and CDR2 YFSETQ. The chain's CDR3 is CASSLGQDEQYF. The DNA of the CDR3 is TGCGCCAGCAGCTTGGGACAAGACGAGCAGTACTTC.

The chain employs TRBV15 and TRBJ1-2; D gene ambiguous. The CDR3 consists of 14 residues. CDR1 and CDR2 from the germline V gene are LNHNV and YYDKDF (reference sequence). V was cut by 0 bases and J by 4 bases, with 9 bases left in between. The CDR3 region is CATSRDKRGYGYTF. The CDR3 DNA reads TGTGCCACCAGCAGAGATAAGAGAGGCTATGGCTACACCTTC.

The V and J genes are TRBV6-5 and TRBJ2-7; 10 bases match TRBD1. Germline assignment: CDR1 MNHEY and CDR2 SVGAGI. With 7 bases clipped from V and 3 bases from J, the junction kept 6 bases outside the gene matches. This CDR3 comprises 14 residues. The CDR3: CASTRDRGGYEQYF. DNA for the CDR3: TGTGCCAGCACCAGGGACAGGGGAGGCTACGAGCAGTACTTC.

This chain links TRBV30 with TRBJ1-3; D not certain. Trimming stripped 5 bases from V and 7 bases from J, with 15 bases between. Germline CDR1 GTSNPN, CDR2 SVGIG (reference sequence). The CDR3 runs 13 residues. The CDR3 DNA reads TGTGCCTGGTCTGGTAAAGCGGGGAACACCATATATTTT. It is translated as CAWSGKAGNTIYF.

The chain carries TRBV6-5 and TRBJ2-1; D is unresolved. The CDR3 is 15 amino acids. Germline loops: CDR1 MNHEY, CDR2 SVGAGI. V shed 2 bases and J shed 0 bases, with 8 bases lying between them. CDR3 in amino acids: CASSYGLSSYNEQFF. The CDR3 coding sequence is TGTGCCAGCAGTTACGGCCTTTCCTCCTACAATGAGCAGTTCTTC.

This chain links TRBV12-5 with TRBJ1-1; D is unresolved. This CDR3 spans 20 amino acids. Deletions cut 0 bases from V and 1 base from J, with 24 bases between. CDR1 is LGHNT and CDR2 is FRNRAP in the germline V gene. Written as DNA, the CDR3 is TGTGCTAGTGGTTTGGTACTGAGGATGAATTACCAACTGAAGAACACTGAAGCTTTCTTT. Encoded protein: CASGLVLRMNYQLKNTEAFF.

This chain connects TRBV7-9 to TRBJ2-1; possibly TRBD2 for D (6 bases). Trimming took off 5 bases at V and 2 bases at J, with 19 bases between the two ends. Per germline, CDR1 SEHNR and CDR2 FQNEAQ (reference sequence). This CDR3 is built from 17 residues. CDR3 sequence: CASSPLAGGRAYNEQFF. In nucleotides, the CDR3 is TGTGCCAGCAGCCCCTTAGCAGGAGGGCGGGCCTACAATGAGCAGTTCTTC.

This chain uses TRBV2 with TRBJ1-4; D unresolved. V was clipped by 2 bases and J by 2 bases, with 9 bases between them. Germline CDR1 is SNHLY and CDR2 is FYNNEI. This CDR3 comprises 15 residues. CDR3 sequence reads: CASSELTSTNEKLFF. CDR3 DNA: TGTGCCAGCAGTGAACTGACAAGTACTAATGAAAAACTGTTTTTT.

The CDR3 DNA reads as TGTGCCAGCAGTGAAACTAGCGGGGGCGGGTACCAAGAGACCCAGTACTTC. Residues: CASSETSGGGYQETQYF. The chain uses TRBV25-1 and TRBJ2-5, with 11 bases that match TRBD2. CDR1 is MGHDK and CDR2 is SYGVNS in the germline V gene. V lost 2 bases to trimming and J lost 0 bases; unmatched junction nucleotides: 5. CDR3 length equals 17 residues.

The rearrangement links TRBV9 to TRBJ2-1, with 9 bases lining up with TRBD1. The CDR3 covers 13 residues. Germline V lookup: CDR1 SGDLS, CDR2 YYNGEE. V trimming: 0 bases; J trimming: 8 bases; junction bases outside the gene matches: 0. For the CDR3, the DNA is TGTGCCAGCAGCGTAGGGACAGGGGATGAGCAGTTCTTC. This sequence encodes CASSVGTGDEQFF.

V gene TRBV6-6 combines with J gene TRBJ1-2; D gene ambiguous. This CDR3 spans 15 amino acids. The germline V gene encodes CDR1 MNHNY and CDR2 SVGAGI (reference sequence). Trimming took off 6 bases at V and 4 bases at J, with 18 bases between the two ends. The CDR3 spells CASRKPPPGIYGYTF. The CDR3 region has the DNA TGTGCCAGCAGGAAACCCCCCCCGGGGATCTATGGCTACACCTTC.

This chain uses TRBV7-8 with TRBJ2-1; TRBD1 matches at 9 bases. Germline V gene sequence: CDR1 SGHVS, CDR2 FQNEAQ. CDR3 length: 15 residues. The ends lost 5 bases at V and 7 bases at J; junction bases unmatched: 9. This CDR3 is CASSPVGTGYNEQFF. The CDR3 nucleotides are TGTGCCAGCAGCCCCGTCGGGACAGGGTATAATGAGCAGTTCTTC.

This chain joins TRBV19 and TRBJ1-2; D ambiguous. The CDR3 covers 11 residues. Trimming shortened V by 4 bases and J by 5 bases, and 5 bases separated the two germline ends. Germline values: CDR1 LNHDA, CDR2 SQIVND (reference sequence). CDR3 sequence: CASSRGYGYTF. DNA of the CDR3: TGTGCCAGTAGTAGAGGGTATGGCTACACCTTC.

The rearrangement links TRBV5-1 to TRBJ1-1; 7 bases agree with TRBD1. V lost 1 base, J lost 2 bases, and 2 bases stayed unmatched. The germline V gene has CDR1 SGHRS and CDR2 YFSETQ. The CDR3 loop spans 14 amino acids. CDR3 protein: CASSLRTGNTEAFF. CDR3 DNA: TGCGCCAGCAGCTTGAGGACAGGTAACACTGAAGCTTTCTTT. The variable domain in full, completed from reference TRBV5-1 and TRBJ1-1, reads KAGVTQTPRYLIKTRGQQVTLSCSPISGHRSVSWYQQTPGQGLQFLFEYFSETQRNKGNFPGRFSGRQFSNSRSEMNVSTLELGDSALYLCASSLRTGNTEAFFGQGTRLTVV.

V gene TRBV19 combines with J gene TRBJ2-1, with 9 nucleotides matching TRBD1. J was trimmed by 2 bases and V by 6 bases; bases with no gene match: 14. CDR3 size: 18 residues. Germline CDR1 reads LNHDA; CDR2 reads SQIVND (reference sequence). The CDR3 loop reads CASRDRGVGGFTYNEQFF. Here the CDR3 DNA reads TGTGCCAGTAGAGACAGGGGGGTAGGGGGATTTACCTACAATGAGCAGTTCTTC.

The V call is TRBV29-1, the J call TRBJ2-5; a weak D match, TRBD2 (6 bases). V was trimmed by 4 bases and J by 5 bases, leaving 14 bases between them. This CDR3 has 13 amino acids. From germline, CDR1 is SQVTM and CDR2 ANQGSEA. Here the CDR3 DNA reads TGCAGCGTTGTTGGCGGGATGGGCGAGACCCAGTACTTC. Residues: CSVVGGMGETQYF. The full variable domain, with the rest looked up from reference TRBV29-1 and TRBJ2-5, is SAVISQKPSRDICQRGTSLTIQCQVDSQVTMMFWYRQQPGQSLTLIATANQGSEATYESGFVIDKFPISRPNLTFSTLTVSNMSPEDSSIYLCSVVGGMGETQYFGPGTRLLVL.

The V and J genes are TRBV7-3 and TRBJ2-1; tentative D call: TRBD2 (6 bases). Germline V CDR1 and CDR2: SGHTA, FQGTGA. The germline V and J ends were trimmed by 4 bases and 4 bases, with 14 bases remaining between them. CDR3 length equals 15 residues. CDR3 amino acids: CASSSSGSGYNEQFF. The DNA of the CDR3 is TGTGCCAGCAGCTCCAGCGGTAGCGGTTACAATGAGCAGTTCTTC.